This is a list of T cell receptor beta chains from one sample in a study of shared clonotypes between healthy human individuals. TCRdb's copy holds only in-frame clones and misses some; the assay was immunoSEQ multiplex PCR. The sample records some 2 million clones, about 95% being singletons. Input material: naive CD8+ T cells sorted from blood. The receptors were gathered from a young man in good health. The CDR3 runs from the conserved cysteine through the conserved F or W. The order of the fields is V gene, CDR3 length, J gene, CDR3 protein.

V gene: TRBV11-2
CDR3 length: 15
J gene: TRBJ1-5
CDR3 protein: CASSLNDYSNQPQHF

V gene: TRBV28
CDR3 length: 14
J gene: TRBJ2-7
CDR3 protein: CASTSPGQGGEQYF

V gene: TRBV28
CDR3 length: 15
J gene: TRBJ2-1
CDR3 protein: CASSIRGGNYNEQFF

V gene: TRBV5-4
CDR3 length: 14
J gene: TRBJ1-1
CDR3 protein: CASNPYRANTEAFF

V gene: TRBV10-3
CDR3 length: 15
J gene: TRBJ1-1
CDR3 protein: CAISESNSENTEAFF

V gene: TRBV4-3
CDR3 length: 19
J gene: TRBJ1-1
CDR3 protein: CASSQEPSDRFLGDTEAFF

V gene: TRBV7-9
CDR3 length: 12
J gene: TRBJ1-1
CDR3 protein: CASFSINTEAFF

V gene: TRBV29-1
CDR3 length: 15
J gene: TRBJ2-6
CDR3 protein: CSVDARSSGANVLTF

V gene: TRBV30
CDR3 length: 14
J gene: TRBJ2-7
CDR3 protein: CAWREKGWAYEQYF

V gene: TRBV19
CDR3 length: 15
J gene: TRBJ1-5
CDR3 protein: CASSTGTASNQPQHF

V gene: TRBV7-2
CDR3 length: 16
J gene: TRBJ2-7
CDR3 protein: CASSLTVAGGGYEQYF

V gene: TRBV10-2
CDR3 length: 14
J gene: TRBJ2-2
CDR3 protein: CASSESSGAGELFF

V gene: TRBV6-5
CDR3 length: 15
J gene: TRBJ2-2
CDR3 protein: CASSYPTGGNGELFF

V gene: TRBV30
CDR3 length: 12
J gene: TRBJ2-7
CDR3 protein: CAWSAHSYEQYF

V gene: TRBV6-6
CDR3 length: 15
J gene: TRBJ2-1
CDR3 protein: CASRALGLASNEQFF

V gene: TRBV5-1
CDR3 length: 12
J gene: TRBJ2-1
CDR3 protein: CASFLESSEQFF

V gene: TRBV5-5
CDR3 length: 18
J gene: TRBJ1-3
CDR3 protein: CASSLTTGRLPSGNTIYF

V gene: TRBV21-1
CDR3 length: 18
J gene: TRBJ1-5
CDR3 protein: CASSKRRRQCYSNQPQHF

V gene: TRBV4-3
CDR3 length: 17
J gene: TRBJ2-2
CDR3 protein: CASSPTGTYSNTGELFF

V gene: TRBV14
CDR3 length: 16
J gene: TRBJ2-2
CDR3 protein: CASSHGASGPTGELFF

V gene: TRBV6-6
CDR3 length: 15
J gene: TRBJ2-1
CDR3 protein: CASSRGQEIYNEQFF

V gene: TRBV6-5
CDR3 length: 14
J gene: TRBJ1-1
CDR3 protein: CASSLRDGNTEAFF

V gene: TRBV11-2
CDR3 length: 12
J gene: TRBJ2-7
CDR3 protein: CASSLIPDEQYF

V gene: TRBV11-2
CDR3 length: 14
J gene: TRBJ2-7
CDR3 protein: CASSPPGYRLEQYF

V gene: TRBV9
CDR3 length: 14
J gene: TRBJ2-2
CDR3 protein: CASSTRQSTGELFF

V gene: TRBV14
CDR3 length: 13
J gene: TRBJ1-2
CDR3 protein: CASSQGINYGYTF

V gene: TRBV5-4
CDR3 length: 13
J gene: TRBJ1-1
CDR3 protein: CASSPDTNTEAFF

V gene: TRBV11-2
CDR3 length: 10
J gene: TRBJ2-6
CDR3 protein: CASGGLVLTF

V gene: TRBV6-5
CDR3 length: 16
J gene: TRBJ1-1
CDR3 protein: CASSYDLQGMNTEAFF

V gene: TRBV30
CDR3 length: 15
J gene: TRBJ2-7
CDR3 protein: CAWSDGAGPWGEQYF

V gene: TRBV7-2
CDR3 length: 15
J gene: TRBJ2-6
CDR3 protein: CASSLSPGFANVLTF

V gene: TRBV7-6
CDR3 length: 14
J gene: TRBJ2-7
CDR3 protein: CASSLGQGGYEQYF

V gene: TRBV4-3
CDR3 length: 15
J gene: TRBJ2-7
CDR3 protein: CASSQDLSSVYEQYF